The next 17 T cell receptor beta chains were all read from a single sample in a study of T cells after yellow fever vaccination. From the 5' RACE reads, TCRdb called clonotypes with MiXCR, one entry per CDR3 protein. This repertoire shows over 300,000 distinct CDR3 sequences, over 3.5% found once; its top ten account for approximately 25%. Sequenced here: PBMCs, sampled 5 days after the yellow fever booster vaccination. Receptors originate from a man aged 18 to 29 who received the YFV17D yellow fever vaccine.

The chain joins TRBV6-2 or TRBV6-3 to TRBJ1-5, with TRBD1 matching over 10 bases. V trimming: 2 bases; J trimming: 6 bases; junction bases outside the gene matches: 10. The CDR3 runs 17 residues. Germline loops: CDR1 MNHEY, CDR2 SVGEGT. CDR3 residues: CASSYRRRDRGGQPQHF. As DNA, the CDR3 is TGTGCCAGCAGTTACAGGCGCCGGGACAGGGGAGGTCAGCCCCAGCATTTT.

This clonotype appeared many times. This rearrangement joins TRBV6-5 to TRBJ2-5; TRBD1 is a possible D gene (7 bases). The CDR3 is 15 amino acids. Between the trimmed V and J ends, which lost 5 bases and 4 bases, there was a span of 17 bases. Germline V lookup: CDR1 MNHEY, CDR2 SVGAGI. CDR3 region: CASSKGTVGGETQYF. The CDR3 DNA reads as TGTGCCAGCAGTAAGGGGACAGTGGGGGGAGAGACCCAGTACTTC.

Remarks on this clonotype: A much larger clone lies one base from this, so it may be a read error. The chain recombines TRBV15 with TRBJ2-7; D is perhaps TRBD1 (5 bases). V lost 6 bases, J lost 9 bases, and 18 bases lay in between. This CDR3 spans 13 amino acids. Germline V gene sequence: CDR1 LNHNV, CDR2 YYDKDF (reference sequence). In DNA, the CDR3 is TGTGCCACCAGTACAGGTTTTGTTTTCGGGCAGTACGTC. It translates to CATSTGFVFGQYV.

This clonotype showed up many times. The rearrangement links TRBV10-3 to TRBJ1-1, with 8 nucleotides matching TRBD1. V lost 8 bases, J lost 10 bases, and 6 bases stayed unmatched. The germline CDR1 and CDR2 sequences are ENHRY and SYGVKD. The CDR3 has 11 amino acids. The CDR3 region is CAIRGQEGAFF. The CDR3 nucleotides are TGTGCCATCCGGGGACAGGAAGGAGCTTTCTTT.

Here the CDR3 DNA reads TGTGCCAGCAGCACGGTGGACAGAGAGAACACTGAAGCTTTCTTT. Its protein product is CASSTVDRENTEAFF. V gene TRBV5-4 combines with J gene TRBJ1-1; the D gene is possibly TRBD1 (6 bases). The germline V and J ends were trimmed by 4 bases and 1 base, with 14 bases remaining between them. The germline V gene has CDR1 SGHNT and CDR2 YYREEE (reference sequence). The CDR3 totals 15 residues. The whole variable domain, remainder taken from reference TRBV5-4 and TRBJ1-1, is ETGVTQSPTHLIKTRGQQVTLRCSSQSGHNTVSWYQQALGQGPQFIFQYYREEENGRGNFPPRFSGLQFPNYSSELNVNALELDDSALYLCASSTVDRENTEAFFGQGTRLTVV.

This clonotype was seen more than once but under ten times. J is TRBJ2-7 and V is TRBV10-1; D gene uncertain. Germline V gives CDR1 WNHNN, CDR2 SYGVQD (reference sequence). The CDR3 totals 14 residues. V lost 2 bases to trimming and J lost 3 bases, with 11 bases between them. This chain's CDR3 is CASSEPRHLYEQYV. CDR3 nucleotide sequence: TGCGCCAGCAGTGAGCCAAGACACCTCTACGAGCAGTACGTC.

This clonotype was recorded a few times. The chain has TRBV15 and TRBJ2-2; unclear D gene. The germline gives CDR1 LNHNV, CDR2 YYDKDF (reference sequence). This CDR3 comprises 12 residues. Trimming stripped 11 bases from V and 1 base from J, with 8 bases between. CDR3 loop: CAAQRNTGELFF. Here the CDR3 DNA reads TGTGCCGCCCAGCGGAACACCGGGGAGCTGTTTTTT.

This clonotype was counted only a few times. This chain links TRBV7-8 with TRBJ1-1, with D perhaps matching TRBD1 (5 bases). V lost 3 bases and J 4 bases, leaving 24 bases between the germline ends. The CDR3 runs to 18 residues. Germline loops: CDR1 SGHVS, CDR2 FQNEAQ. The CDR3 region is CASSLVLGTQRRPTEAFF. The CDR3 DNA reads as TGTGCCAGCAGCTTGGTATTGGGGACGCAACGTCGTCCCACTGAAGCTTTCTTT.

This clonotype came up a few times. V and J are TRBV20-1 and TRBJ1-2; D is possibly TRBD1 (5 bases). Per germline, CDR1 DFQATT and CDR2 SNEGSKA (reference sequence). V was trimmed by 7 bases and J by 2 bases, leaving 17 bases between them. The CDR3 sequence is 14 residues long. CDR3 region: CSVSSRRDNYGYTF. The CDR3 DNA follows: TGCAGTGTATCGTCCCGCAGGGACAACTATGGCTACACCTTC.

This chain connects TRBV11-1 to TRBJ2-6, with 8 bases identical to TRBD1. Trimming removed 4 bases from V and 4 bases from J; junction bases left unmatched: 3. The CDR3 is 15 amino acids. Germline V lookup: CDR1 SGHAT, CDR2 FQDESV (reference sequence). CDR3 nucleotides: TGTGCCAGCAGCTGGACAGGGCCCGGGGCCAACGTCCTGACTTTC. Amino acids: CASSWTGPGANVLTF.

The chain carries TRBV9 and TRBJ2-3; possibly TRBD2 for D (6 bases). CDR3 length equals 14 residues. Trimming removed 0 bases from V and 5 bases from J, with 10 bases in between. Germline V gene lookup returns CDR1 SGDLS and CDR2 YYNGEE. CDR3 sequence (DNA): TGTGCCAGCAGCGTAGGCTACGGGGGAGATACGCAGTATTTT. This codes for CASSVGYGGDTQYF.

The rearrangement uses TRBV29-1 and TRBJ2-3; D call uncertain. The CDR3 has 13 residues. V gave up 4 bases and J gave up 5 bases, with 13 bases separating them. Looked up from germline, CDR1 is SQVTM and CDR2 is ANQGSEA. The DNA of the CDR3 is TGCAGCGTTGTGGCCCCTTCGGGAGATACGCAGTATTTT. As protein: CSVVAPSGDTQYF.

This clonotype was observed many times. V usage is TRBV12-3 or TRBV12-4 and J usage is TRBJ2-5; perhaps TRBD2 as D (7 bases). V lost 7 bases to trimming and J lost 2 bases, with 14 bases between them. The CDR3 length is 14 residues. CDR3 bases: TGTGCCAGCAATGCACAGGGAGGGCAAGAGACCCAGTACTTC. Translation: CASNAQGGQETQYF.

Only a few counts were recorded for this clonotype. The chain links TRBV24-1 to TRBJ2-6; the D is unclear. CDR1 and CDR2 from the germline V gene are KGHDR and SFDVKD. Trimming shortened V by 5 bases and J by 1 base, and 5 bases separated the two germline ends. The CDR3 is 14 residues long. CDR3 DNA sequence: TGTGCCACCAGTGCCGGGTCTGGGGCCAACGTCCTGACTTTC. Amino acid sequence: CATSAGSGANVLTF.

For this clonotype: A much larger clonotype is one base distant, so this may be a read error. The chain has TRBV12-3 or TRBV12-4 and TRBJ2-6, with D possibly TRBD2 on 6 matching bases. The CDR3 is 15 residues long. CDR3 loop: CAGSFPSGEVNVLTF. CDR3 nucleotide sequence: TGTGCCGGCAGTTTTCCCTCGGGGGAGGTCAACGTCCTGACTTTC.

This clonotype was observed a few times. The chain employs TRBV25-1 and TRBJ2-7; D gene ambiguous. Germline assignment: CDR1 MGHDK and CDR2 SYGVNS. Trimming removed 3 bases at V and 3 bases at J, with 9 bases between. The CDR3 extends over 13 amino acids. The CDR3 region has the DNA TGTGCCAGCAGTGAGGCCAGATACTACGAGCAGTACTTC. It codes for CASSEARYYEQYF.

This clonotype was detected many times. The chain couples TRBV12-3 or TRBV12-4 to TRBJ2-3; D gene uncertain. Trimming stripped 8 bases from V and 0 bases from J, with 18 bases between. This CDR3 has 16 amino acids. This CDR3 is CASSPSEFGSTDTQYF. The CDR3 nucleotides are TGTGCCAGCTCTCCCAGTGAGTTTGGGAGCACAGATACGCAGTATTTT.